Sequencing of this TCR beta chain was carried out in a study of beta chain features in type 1 diabetes. Germline-derived CDR1 and CDR2 are SGHAT and FQNNGV. This CDR3 spans 11 amino acids. Trimming cost V 6 bases and J 9 bases, with 11 bases left between them. The investigators reverse transcribed all of the isolated RNA, so they sequenced expressed TCRB transcripts. The repertoire was sequenced with immunoSEQ multiplex PCR; TCRdb's copy has only in-frame clones and lacks some. The sample lists around 250,000 clones; 11% to 15% were seen once. Findings of the study overall: Moderately but significantly shorter TCRB CDR3s were found in Type 1 diabetes patients in all four CD4+ subsets. Any HLA-type effect on TCRB rearrangement remained unresolved here.

Details on this clone: Its matching antigen is unknown.

Staining for CD45RO/CCR7/CD25/CD127/CD95/CD27 allowed sorting of CD4+ naive, central memory, regulatory and stem cell-like memory cells. This chain connects TRBV11-2 to TRBJ1-2; no firm D call. The TCR sequence derives from a man aged 25-40 years with type 1 diabetes. Specimen: naive CD4+ T cells from blood. In nucleotides, the CDR3 is TGTGCCAGCAGGGAAGGCGACAGCTACACCTTC. Translated, it gives CASREGDSYTF.